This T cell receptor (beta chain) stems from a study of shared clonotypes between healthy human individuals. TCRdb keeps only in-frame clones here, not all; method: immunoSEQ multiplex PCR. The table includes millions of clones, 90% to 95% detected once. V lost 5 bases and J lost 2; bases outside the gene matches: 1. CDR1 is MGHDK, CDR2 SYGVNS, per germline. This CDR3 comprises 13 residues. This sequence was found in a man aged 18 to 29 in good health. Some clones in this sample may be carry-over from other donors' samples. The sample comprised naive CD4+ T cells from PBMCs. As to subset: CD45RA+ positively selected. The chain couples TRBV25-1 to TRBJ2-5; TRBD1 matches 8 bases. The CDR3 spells CASSHRGQETQYF. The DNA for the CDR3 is TGTGCCAGCAGTCACAGGGGGCAAGAGACCCAGTACTTC. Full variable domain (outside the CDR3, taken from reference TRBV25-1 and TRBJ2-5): EADIYQTPRYLVIGTGKKITLECSQTMGHDKMYWYQQDPGMELHLIHYSYGVNSTEKGDLSSESTVSRIRTEHFPLTLESARPSHTSQYLCASSHRGQETQYFGPGTRLLVL.